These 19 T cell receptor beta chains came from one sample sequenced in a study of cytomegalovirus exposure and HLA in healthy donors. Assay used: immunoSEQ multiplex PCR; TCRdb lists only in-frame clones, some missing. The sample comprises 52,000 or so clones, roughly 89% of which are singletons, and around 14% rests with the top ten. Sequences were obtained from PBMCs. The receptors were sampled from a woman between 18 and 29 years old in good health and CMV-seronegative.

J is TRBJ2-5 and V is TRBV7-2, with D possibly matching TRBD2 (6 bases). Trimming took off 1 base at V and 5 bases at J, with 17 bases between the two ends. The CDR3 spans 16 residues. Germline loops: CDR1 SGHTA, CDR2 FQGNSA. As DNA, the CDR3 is TGTGCCAGCAGCTTAGTGGCCGGGGGAGGCAGGGAGACCCAGTACTTC. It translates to CASSLVAGGGRETQYF.

This CDR3 is CTSRDRGYEQYF. The CDR3 DNA reads TGCACCAGCAGGGACAGGGGATACGAGCAGTACTTC. V is TRBV1 and J is TRBJ2-7; TRBD1, as called in the table, went unchecked against the DNA. TRBV1 is described as a pseudogene. The CDR3 has 12 amino acids.

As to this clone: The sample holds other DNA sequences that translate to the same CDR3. The CDR3 spells CASSLTGAGNTIYF. Here the CDR3 DNA reads TGTGCCAGCAGTTTAACCGGGGCTGGAAACACCATATATTTT. This chain links TRBV28 with TRBJ1-3; no reliable D call. The V end was cut by 2 bases, the J end by 2 bases, with 7 bases between. This CDR3 contains 14 residues. Looked up from germline, CDR1 is MDHEN and CDR2 is SYDVKM. The full variable domain, its missing parts supplied by reference TRBV28 and TRBJ1-3, is DVKVTQSSRYLVKRTGEKVFLECVQDMDHENMFWYRQDPGLGLRLIYFSYDVKMKEKGDIPEGYSVSREKKERFSLILESASTNQTSMYLCASSLTGAGNTIYFGEGSWLTVV.

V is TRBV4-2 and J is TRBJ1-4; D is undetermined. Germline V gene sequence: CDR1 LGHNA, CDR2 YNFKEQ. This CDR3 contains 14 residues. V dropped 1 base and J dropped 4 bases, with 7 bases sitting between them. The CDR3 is CASSQVAHNEKLFF. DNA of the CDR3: TGTGCCAGCAGCCAAGTGGCCCATAATGAAAAACTGTTTTTT.

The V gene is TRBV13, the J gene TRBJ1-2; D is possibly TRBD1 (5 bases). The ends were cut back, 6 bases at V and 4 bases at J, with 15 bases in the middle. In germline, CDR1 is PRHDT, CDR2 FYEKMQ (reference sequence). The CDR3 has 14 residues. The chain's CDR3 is CASSPRGKGYGYTF. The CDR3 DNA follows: TGTGCCAGCAGTCCTCGGGGGAAGGGCTATGGCTACACCTTC.

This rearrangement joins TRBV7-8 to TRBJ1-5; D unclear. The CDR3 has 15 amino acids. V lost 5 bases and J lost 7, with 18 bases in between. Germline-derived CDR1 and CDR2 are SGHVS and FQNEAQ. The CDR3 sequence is CASSNLRALGQPQHF. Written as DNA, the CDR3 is TGTGCCAGCAGCAATTTGAGGGCATTGGGACAGCCCCAGCATTTT.

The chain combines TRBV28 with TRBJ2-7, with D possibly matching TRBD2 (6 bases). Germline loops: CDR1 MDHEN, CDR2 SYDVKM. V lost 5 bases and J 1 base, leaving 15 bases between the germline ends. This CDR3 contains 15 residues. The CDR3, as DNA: TGTGCCAGCAGTCTAGGGATCGGGAGTTCCTACGAGCAGTACTTC. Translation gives CASSLGIGSSYEQYF.

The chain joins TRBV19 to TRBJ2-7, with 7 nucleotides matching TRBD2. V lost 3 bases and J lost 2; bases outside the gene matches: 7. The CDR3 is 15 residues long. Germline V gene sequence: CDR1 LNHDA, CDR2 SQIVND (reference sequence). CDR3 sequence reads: CASSMAREAPYEQYF. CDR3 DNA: TGTGCCAGTAGTATGGCCCGGGAGGCCCCCTACGAGCAGTACTTC.

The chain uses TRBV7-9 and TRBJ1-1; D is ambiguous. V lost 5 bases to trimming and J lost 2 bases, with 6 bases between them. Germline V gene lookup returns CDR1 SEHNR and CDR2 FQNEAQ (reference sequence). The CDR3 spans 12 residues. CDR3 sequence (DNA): TGTGCCAGCAGCCGGGGAAACACTGAAGCTTTCTTT. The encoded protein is CASSRGNTEAFF. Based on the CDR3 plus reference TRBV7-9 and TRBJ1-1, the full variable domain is DTGVSQNPRHKITKRGQNVTFRCDPISEHNRLYWYRQTLGQGPEFLTYFQNEAQLEKSRLLSDRFSAERPKGSFSTLEIQRTEQGDSAMYLCASSRGNTEAFFGQGTRLTVV.

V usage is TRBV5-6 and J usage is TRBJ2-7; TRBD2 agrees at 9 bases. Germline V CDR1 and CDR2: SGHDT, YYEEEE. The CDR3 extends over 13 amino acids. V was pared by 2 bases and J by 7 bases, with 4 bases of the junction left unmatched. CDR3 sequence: CASSLGGRDEQYF. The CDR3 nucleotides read TGTGCCAGCAGCTTAGGCGGGAGGGATGAGCAGTACTTC.

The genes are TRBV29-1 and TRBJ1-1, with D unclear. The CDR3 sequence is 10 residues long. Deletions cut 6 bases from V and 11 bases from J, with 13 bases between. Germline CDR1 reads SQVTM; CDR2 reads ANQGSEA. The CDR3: CSVERGRAFF. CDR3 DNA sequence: TGCAGCGTGGAGCGGGGTCGTGCTTTCTTT.

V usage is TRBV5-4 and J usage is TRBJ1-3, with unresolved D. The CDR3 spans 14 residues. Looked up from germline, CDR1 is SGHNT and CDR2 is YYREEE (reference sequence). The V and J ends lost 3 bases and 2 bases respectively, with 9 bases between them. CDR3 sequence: CASSSREAGNTIYF. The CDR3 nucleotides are TGTGCCAGCAGCTCGAGGGAGGCTGGAAACACCATATATTTT.

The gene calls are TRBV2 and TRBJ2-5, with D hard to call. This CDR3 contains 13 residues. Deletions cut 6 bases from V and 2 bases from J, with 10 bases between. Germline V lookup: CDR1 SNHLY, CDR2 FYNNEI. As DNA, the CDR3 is TGTGCCAGCAGCCCACAGTATCAAGAGACCCAGTACTTC. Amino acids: CASSPQYQETQYF.

Here the CDR3 reads CATSRDLADTEAFF. The CDR3 coding sequence is TGTGCCACCAGCAGAGATTTAGCAGATACTGAAGCTTTCTTT. V gene TRBV15 combines with J gene TRBJ1-1, with D uncertain. The CDR3 is 14 residues long. V gave up 0 bases and J gave up 5 bases, with 10 bases separating them. In germline, CDR1 is LNHNV, CDR2 YYDKDF (reference sequence).

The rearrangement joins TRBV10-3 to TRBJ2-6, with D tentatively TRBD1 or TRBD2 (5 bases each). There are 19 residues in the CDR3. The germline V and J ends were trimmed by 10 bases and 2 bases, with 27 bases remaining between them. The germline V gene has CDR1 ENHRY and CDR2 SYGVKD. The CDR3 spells CATRGASKGNGPGANVLTF. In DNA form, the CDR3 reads TGTGCCACCAGAGGGGCCTCGAAGGGGAATGGCCCTGGGGCCAACGTCCTGACTTTC.

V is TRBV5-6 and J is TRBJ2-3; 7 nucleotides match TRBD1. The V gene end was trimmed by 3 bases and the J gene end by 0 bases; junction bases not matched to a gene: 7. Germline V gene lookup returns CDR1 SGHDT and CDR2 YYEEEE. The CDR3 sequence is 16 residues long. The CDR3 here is CASSSFGTASTDTQYF. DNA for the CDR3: TGTGCCAGCAGCTCATTCGGGACAGCTAGCACAGATACGCAGTATTTT. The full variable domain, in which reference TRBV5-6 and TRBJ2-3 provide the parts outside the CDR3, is DAGVTQSPTHLIKTRGQQVTLRCSPKSGHDTVSWYQQALGQGPQFIFQYYEEEERQRGNFPDRFSGHQFPNYSSELNVNALLLGDSALYLCASSSFGTASTDTQYFGPGTRLTVL.

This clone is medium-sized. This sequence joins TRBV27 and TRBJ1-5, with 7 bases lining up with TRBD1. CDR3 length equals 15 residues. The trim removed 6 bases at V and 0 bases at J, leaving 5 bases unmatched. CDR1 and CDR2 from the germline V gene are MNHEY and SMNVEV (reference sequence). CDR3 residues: CASRWSGGSNQPQHF. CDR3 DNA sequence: TGTGCCAGCAGGTGGTCAGGGGGTAGCAATCAGCCCCAGCATTTT.

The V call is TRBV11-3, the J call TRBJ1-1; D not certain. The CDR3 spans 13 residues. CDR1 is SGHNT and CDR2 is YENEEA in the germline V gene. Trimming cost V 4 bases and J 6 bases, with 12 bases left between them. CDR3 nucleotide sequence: TGTGCCAGCAGCTACCGGGGATGGTCTGAAGCTTTCTTT. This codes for CASSYRGWSEAFF. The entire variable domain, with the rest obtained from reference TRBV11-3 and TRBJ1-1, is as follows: EAGVVQSPRYKIIEKKQPVAFWCNPISGHNTLYWYLQNLGQGPELLIRYENEEAVDDSQLPKDRFSAERLKGVDSTLKIQPAELGDSAVYLCASSYRGWSEAFFGQGTRLTVV.

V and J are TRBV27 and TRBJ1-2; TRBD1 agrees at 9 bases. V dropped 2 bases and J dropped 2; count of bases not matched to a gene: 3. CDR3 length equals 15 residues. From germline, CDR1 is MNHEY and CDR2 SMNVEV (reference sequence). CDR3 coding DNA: TGTGCCAGCAGTTTAGGACAGGGGATGAACTATGGCTACACCTTC. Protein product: CASSLGQGMNYGYTF.